This paragraph reports one TCR beta chain. This record comes from a study of blood T cell repertoires in COVID-19. This CDR3 is 12 amino acids long. Germline V lookup: CDR1 MNHEY, CDR2 SVGAGI. Trimming cost V 8 bases and J 6 bases, with 13 bases left between them. Sequencing was performed with immunoSEQ multiplex PCR; in TCRdb, only in-frame clones are kept and a portion is missing. Among approximately 150,000 clones, 75% to 90% were seen once, and the ten largest hold around 40%. This chain joins TRBV6-5 and TRBJ1-1; no definite D call. This receptor was identified in a man aged 50 to 60 who had recovered from COVID-19. Sequences were obtained from peripheral blood. The chain's CDR3 is CASLRGDSEAFF. In DNA, the CDR3 is TGTGCCAGCCTCAGAGGTGATTCTGAAGCTTTCTTT.